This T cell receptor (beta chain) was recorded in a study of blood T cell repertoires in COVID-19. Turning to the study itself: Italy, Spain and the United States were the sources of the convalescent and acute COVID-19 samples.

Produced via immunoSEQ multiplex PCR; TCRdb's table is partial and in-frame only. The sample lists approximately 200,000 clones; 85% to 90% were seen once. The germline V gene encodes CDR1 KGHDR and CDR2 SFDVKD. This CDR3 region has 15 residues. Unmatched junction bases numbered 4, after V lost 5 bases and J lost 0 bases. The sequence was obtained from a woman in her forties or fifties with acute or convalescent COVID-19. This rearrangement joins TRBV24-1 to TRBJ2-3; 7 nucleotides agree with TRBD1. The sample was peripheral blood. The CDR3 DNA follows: TGTGCCACCAGTGCGGGACAGCTAAGCACAGATACGCAGTATTTT. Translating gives CATSAGQLSTDTQYF.